This T cell receptor (beta chain) was sequenced during a study of human T cells and chemical hapten exposure. General study findings and limits: Expanded TCRs produced significantly more large CDR3 similarity clusters than controls did. Those TCRs sitting above 1 in 1000 frequency stayed the same with DPC sensitization.

As for this clonotype: Its antigen remains unidentified.

The time point denotes: patch test 1, 2 weeks after DPC sensitization. Treatment specified: therapeutic diphenylcyclopropenone sensitization with weekly scalp DPC. TCRdb re-analysed the RACE reads in MiXCR, keeping a single row per CDR3 protein. Among some 190,000 distinct CDR3 sequences, 20% to 25% were seen once, and the ten largest hold about 6.7%. V lost 0 bases and J lost 3; bases outside the gene matches: 8. The CDR3 runs 17 residues. CDR1 and CDR2 from the germline V gene are DFQATT and SNEGSKA (reference sequence). This clonotype was sampled from a woman between 50 and 59 years old with alopecia areata. Some clones in this sample may be carry-over from other donors' samples. Here the sequenced sample was whole blood, taken in connection with sensitization to the hapten diphenylcyclopropenone (DPC). This sequence joins TRBV20-1 and TRBJ1-6; 7 bases fit TRBD1. The CDR3 region is CSARDRRDSFYNSPLHF. CDR3 bases: TGCAGTGCTAGAGATCGGAGGGACAGCTTCTATAATTCACCCCTCCACTTT.